This T cell receptor (beta chain) was recorded in a study of blood T cell repertoires in COVID-19. Study-level information: PBMCs, B-cell-depleted T cells, or T cells were the source of the cDNA or gDNA that made up the material.

Study processing details: From reference gene primer amplification, estimates of nucleated cell counts were derived. Measured with immunoSEQ multiplex PCR; TCRdb has only the in-frame clones, and not every one. That table gives V, J and clone size, and the DNA gave D and trimming. The data show about 170,000 clones, with around 90% seen just once and roughly 26% held by the top ten. V dropped 5 bases and J dropped 6; count of bases not matched to a gene: 12. The germline CDR1 and CDR2 sequences are SGHNT and YENEEA. This CDR3 region has 16 residues. This clonotype was sampled from a man in his 60s with acute or convalescent COVID-19. This chain uses TRBV11-3 with TRBJ2-2; 7 bases fit TRBD1. Sequencing was performed on peripheral blood. CDR3 nucleotides: TGTGCCAGCAGCCCAGGGGGTAGCGTCAGGGCCGGGGAGCTGTTTTTT. As protein: CASSPGGSVRAGELFF.